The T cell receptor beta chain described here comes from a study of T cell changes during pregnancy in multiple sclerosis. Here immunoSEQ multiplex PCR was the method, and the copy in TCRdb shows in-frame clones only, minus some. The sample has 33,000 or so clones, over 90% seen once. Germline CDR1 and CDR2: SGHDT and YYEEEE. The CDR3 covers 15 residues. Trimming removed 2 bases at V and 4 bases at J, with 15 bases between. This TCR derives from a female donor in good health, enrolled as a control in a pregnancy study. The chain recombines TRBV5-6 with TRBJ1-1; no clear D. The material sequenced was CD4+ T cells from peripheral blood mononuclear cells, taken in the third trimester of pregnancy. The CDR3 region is CASSLEARRGTEAFF. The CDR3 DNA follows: TGTGCCAGCAGCTTAGAGGCCCGACGGGGCACTGAAGCTTTCTTT.